Listed below are T cell receptor beta chains from one sample, sequenced in a study of vaccination and CD4 T cells after COVID-19. These receptors' targets are unknown. TCRdb analysed the PCR reads with MiXCR anew, one entry per CDR3 protein. The sample carries roughly 6,500 distinct CDR3 sequences, over 20% recorded once. Sequencing was done on a sample of CD4+ T cells from blood, cultured in vitro. The receptors stem from a human donor in good health. Each CDR3 is given with its conserved first and last residue. D genes are given only for firm matches. Not all rows give a size; the values are once, few, many and, for expanded clones, a class.

j_call	d_call	clone_size	v_call	cdr3_aa	cdr3_nt
TRBJ1-5	TRBD1	few	TRBV25-1	CATIGQVLNQPQHF	TGTGCCACCATTGGACAGGTCCTCAATCAGCCCCAGCATTTT
TRBJ1-6	TRBD1	medium-sized	TRBV20-1	CSAIGGQGNSPLHF	TGCAGTGCTATAGGCGGACAGGGGAATTCACCCCTCCACTTT
TRBJ2-7	TRBD2	NA	TRBV20-1	CSARGSGGADEQYF	TGCAGTGCTAGAGGTAGCGGGGGGGCTGACGAGCAGTACTTC
TRBJ2-3	NA	NA	TRBV7-9	CASSLGWMYTDTQYF	TGTGCCAGCAGCTTGGGGTGGATGTACACAGATACGCAGTATTTT
TRBJ2-6	NA	NA	TRBV15	CATSRHLQGAGANVLTF	TGTGCCACCAGCAGACACCTACAGGGCGCTGGGGCCAACGTCCTGACTTTC
TRBJ1-2	NA	medium-sized	TRBV6-2/TRBV6-3	CASRPSGLNYGYTF	TGTGCCAGCAGGCCCTCGGGACTGAACTATGGCTACACCTTC
TRBJ1-4	TRBD1	NA	TRBV29-1	CSPSSGTGNEKLFF	TGCAGCCCGTCCTCGGGGACAGGGAACGAAAAACTGTTTTTT
TRBJ1-5	NA	NA	TRBV7-9	CASSTSHRDIARAQPQHF	TGTGCCAGCAGCACGTCCCACCGGGACATAGCTAGGGCTCAGCCCCAGCATTTT
TRBJ1-6	NA	few	TRBV6-1	CASSGAGSVFNSPLHF	TGTGCCAGCAGTGGAGCTGGGTCAGTGTTCAATTCACCCCTCCACTTT
TRBJ1-6	NA	NA	TRBV2	CATQADQGYGSPLHF	TGTGCCACCCAAGCTGATCAGGGATATGGATCACCCCTCCACTTT
TRBJ2-7	TRBD1	NA	TRBV10-2	CASSETGGHEQYF	TGTGCCAGCAGTGAAACAGGGGGCCACGAGCAGTACTTC
TRBJ2-3	NA	NA	TRBV5-1	CASSLEAGTDTQYF	TGCGCCAGCAGCTTGGAGGCGGGCACAGATACGCAGTATTTT
TRBJ1-4	NA	few	TRBV6-1	CASSETWISNEKLFF	TGTGCCAGCAGTGAAACCTGGATCTCTAATGAAAAACTGTTTTTT
TRBJ1-1	NA	few	TRBV15	CATSRSGVFGNTEAFF	TGTGCCACCAGCAGATCAGGGGTTTTCGGGAACACTGAAGCTTTCTTT
TRBJ1-5	NA	medium-sized	TRBV19	CASSPSHTGSGQPQHF	TGTGCCAGTAGTCCATCACATACAGGGTCGGGTCAGCCCCAGCATTTT
TRBJ1-1	NA	few	TRBV7-9	CASSSGTSDGAFF	TGTGCCAGCAGCTCCGGGACTTCTGATGGAGCTTTCTTT
TRBJ2-3	NA	few	TRBV2	CASSGFANGDTQYF	TGTGCCAGCAGTGGGTTTGCCAACGGAGATACGCAGTATTTT
TRBJ2-7	TRBD2	few	TRBV6-1	CASSRTGTSGSYEQYF	TGTGCCAGCAGCCGGACCGGGACTAGCGGGTCCTACGAGCAGTACTTC
TRBJ2-1	TRBD2	NA	TRBV2	CASGGDNEQFF	TGTGCCAGCGGGGGGGACAATGAGCAGTTCTTC
TRBJ2-1	NA	NA	TRBV27	CASSSDLPYNEQFF	TGTGCCAGCAGTTCCGACCTGCCTTACAATGAGCAGTTCTTC
TRBJ1-1	NA	few	TRBV30	CAWSAQAGRTEAFF	TGTGCCTGGAGCGCCCAGGCAGGGAGGACTGAAGCTTTCTTT
TRBJ2-3	NA	few	TRBV27	CASSLYRDITSTDTQYF	TGTGCCAGCAGTTTATATCGCGACATAACTAGCACAGATACGCAGTATTTT
TRBJ2-2	NA	few	TRBV6-4	CASSDSGTNTGELFF	TGTGCCAGCAGTGACTCCGGGACAAACACCGGGGAGCTGTTTTTT
TRBJ1-5	NA	few	TRBV2	CASGNQPQHF	TGTGCCAGCGGTAATCAGCCCCAGCATTTT
TRBJ2-3	NA	NA	TRBV6-1	CASNRAWGHTDTQYF	TGTGCCAGCAACAGGGCCTGGGGCCACACAGATACGCAGTATTTT
TRBJ1-1	TRBD1	NA	TRBV19	CASQGGTRPGTEAFF	TGTGCCAGCCAGGGGGGGACCCGGCCCGGTACTGAAGCTTTCTTT
TRBJ2-1	TRBD2	NA	TRBV7-9	CASSLGSGGNPKFF	TGTGCCAGCAGCTTGGGTAGCGGGGGTAATCCGAAGTTCTTC
TRBJ1-3	NA	NA	TRBV6-1	CASTSGGTLTGNTIYF	TGTGCCAGCACCAGTGGCGGGACTCTCACCGGGAACACCATATATTTT
TRBJ1-2	NA	NA	TRBV6-1	CASRRDIPNHGYTF	TGTGCCAGCAGAAGGGACATACCTAACCATGGCTACACCTTC
TRBJ2-7	TRBD2	NA	TRBV20-1	CSAYTSGVYEQYF	TGCAGTGCTTACACTAGCGGGGTCTACGAGCAGTACTTC
TRBJ2-5	NA	NA	TRBV6-1	CASRTGGQAETQYF	TGTGCCAGCAGGACCGGGGGCCAGGCTGAGACCCAGTACTTC
TRBJ2-7	TRBD2	NA	TRBV19	CASSTRTSGGLPTYEQYF	TGTGCCAGTAGTACCAGGACTAGCGGGGGGCTCCCGACCTACGAGCAGTACTTC
TRBJ2-5	NA	few	TRBV30	CAWSSGSREYF	TGTGCCTGGAGTTCGGGGTCTAGAGAGTACTTC
TRBJ2-7	NA	few	TRBV5-1	CASSPDRARYEQYF	TGCGCCAGCAGCCCGGACAGAGCTCGCTACGAGCAGTACTTC
TRBJ2-3	NA	NA	TRBV5-1	CASSLGGADTQYF	TGCGCCAGCAGCTTGGGGGGCGCAGATACGCAGTATTTT
TRBJ1-6	TRBD1	few	TRBV5-1	CASSLATTTGGLLGSPLHF	TGCGCCAGCAGCTTAGCCACTACTACAGGGGGACTTTTGGGATCACCCCTCCACTTT
TRBJ1-1	TRBD1	NA	TRBV2	CASRRQGHIEAFF	TGTGCCAGCAGGCGACAGGGCCACATTGAAGCTTTCTTT
TRBJ2-1	NA	NA	TRBV30	CAWSYPNEQFF	TGTGCCTGGAGCTACCCAAATGAGCAGTTCTTC
TRBJ1-1	TRBD1	few	TRBV10-3	CAISRGKGQPLDTEAFF	TGTGCCATCTCGCGGGGGAAGGGACAGCCCCTTGACACTGAAGCTTTCTTT
TRBJ1-1	NA	few	TRBV30	CAWSASGRGLNTEAFF	TGTGCCTGGAGTGCCTCAGGGAGAGGGTTGAACACTGAAGCTTTCTTT